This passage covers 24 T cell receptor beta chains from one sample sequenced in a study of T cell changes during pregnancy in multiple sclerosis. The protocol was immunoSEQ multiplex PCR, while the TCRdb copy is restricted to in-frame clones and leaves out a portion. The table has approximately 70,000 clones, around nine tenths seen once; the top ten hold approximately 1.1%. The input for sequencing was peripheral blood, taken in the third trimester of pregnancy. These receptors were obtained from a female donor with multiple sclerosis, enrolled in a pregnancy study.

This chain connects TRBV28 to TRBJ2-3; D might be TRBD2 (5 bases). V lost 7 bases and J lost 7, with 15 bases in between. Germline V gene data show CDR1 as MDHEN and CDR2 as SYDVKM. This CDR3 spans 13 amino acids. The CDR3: CASNRGPRYTQYF. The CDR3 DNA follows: TGTGCCAGCAACCGAGGGCCCCGCTATACGCAGTATTTT.

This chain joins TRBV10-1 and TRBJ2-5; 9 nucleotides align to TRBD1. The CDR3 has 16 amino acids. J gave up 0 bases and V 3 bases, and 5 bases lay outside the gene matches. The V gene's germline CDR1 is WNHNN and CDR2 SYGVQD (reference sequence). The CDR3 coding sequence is TGCGCCAGCAGTGACGGTCGGACAGGGGACCAAGAGACCCAGTACTTC. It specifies CASSDGRTGDQETQYF.

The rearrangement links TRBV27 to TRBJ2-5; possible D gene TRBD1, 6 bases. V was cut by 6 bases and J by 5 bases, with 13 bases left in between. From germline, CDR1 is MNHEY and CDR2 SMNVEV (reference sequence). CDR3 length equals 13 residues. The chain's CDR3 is CASRATGSETQYF. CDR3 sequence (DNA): TGTGCCAGCAGGGCAACAGGGTCCGAGACCCAGTACTTC.

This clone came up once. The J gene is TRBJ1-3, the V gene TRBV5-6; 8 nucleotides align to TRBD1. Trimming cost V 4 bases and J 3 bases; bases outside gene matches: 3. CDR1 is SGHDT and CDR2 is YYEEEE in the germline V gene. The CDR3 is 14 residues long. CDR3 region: CASSETGVGNTIYF. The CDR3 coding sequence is TGTGCCAGCAGCGAGACAGGGGTTGGAAACACCATATATTTT.

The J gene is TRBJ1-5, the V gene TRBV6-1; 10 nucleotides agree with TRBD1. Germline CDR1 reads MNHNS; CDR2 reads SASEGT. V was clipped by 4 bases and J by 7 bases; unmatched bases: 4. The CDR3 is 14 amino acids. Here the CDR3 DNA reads TGTGCCAGCAGTGTAAGGACAGGGGGACAGCCCCAGCATTTT. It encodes CASSVRTGGQPQHF.

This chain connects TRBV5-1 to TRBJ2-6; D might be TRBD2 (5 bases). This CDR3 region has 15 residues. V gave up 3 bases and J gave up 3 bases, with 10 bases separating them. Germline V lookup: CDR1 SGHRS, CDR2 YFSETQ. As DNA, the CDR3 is TGCGCCAGCAGCTCTGACGGGGTTGGGGCCAACGTCCTGACTTTC. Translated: CASSSDGVGANVLTF.

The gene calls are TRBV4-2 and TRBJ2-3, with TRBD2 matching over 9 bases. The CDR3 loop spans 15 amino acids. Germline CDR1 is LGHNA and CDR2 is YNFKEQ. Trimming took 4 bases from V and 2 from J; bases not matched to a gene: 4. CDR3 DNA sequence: TGTGCCAGCAGCCGAGAGCGGGAGGCCACAGATACGCAGTATTTT. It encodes CASSREREATDTQYF.

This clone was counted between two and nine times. The CDR3 DNA follows: TGCGCCAGCAGCTTGGGTAATAGCGGGAGAGGCTGGGCGGATACGCAGTATTTT. It specifies CASSLGNSGRGWADTQYF. The V call is TRBV5-1, the J call TRBJ2-3; the match to TRBD2 covers 9 bases. Germline-derived CDR1 and CDR2 are SGHRS and YFSETQ. CDR3 size: 18 residues. J gave up 6 bases and V 0 bases, and 14 bases lay outside the gene matches.

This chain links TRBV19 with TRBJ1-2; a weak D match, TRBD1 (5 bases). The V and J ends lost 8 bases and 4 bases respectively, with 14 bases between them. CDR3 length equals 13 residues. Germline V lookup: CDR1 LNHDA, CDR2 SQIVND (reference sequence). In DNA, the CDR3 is TGTGCCAGTGGGGAAACAGGACCCTATGGCTACACCTTC. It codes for CASGETGPYGYTF.

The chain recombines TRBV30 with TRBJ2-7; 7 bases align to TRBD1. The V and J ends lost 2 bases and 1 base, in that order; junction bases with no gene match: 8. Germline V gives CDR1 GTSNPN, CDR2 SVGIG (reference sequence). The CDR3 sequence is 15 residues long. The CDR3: CAWSTQGLGSYEQYF. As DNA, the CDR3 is TGTGCCTGGAGTACACAGGGGTTAGGATCCTACGAGCAGTACTTC. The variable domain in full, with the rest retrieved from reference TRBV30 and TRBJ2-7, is SQTIHQWPATLVQPVGSPLSLECTVEGTSNPNLYWYRQAAGRGLQLLFYSVGIGQISSEVPQNLSASRPQDRQFILSSKKLLLSDSGFYLCAWSTQGLGSYEQYFGPGTRLTVT.

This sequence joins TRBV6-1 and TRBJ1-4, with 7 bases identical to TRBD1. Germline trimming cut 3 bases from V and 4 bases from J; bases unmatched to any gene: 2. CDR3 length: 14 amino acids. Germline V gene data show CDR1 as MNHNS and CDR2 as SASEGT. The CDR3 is CASSDRGYNEKLFF. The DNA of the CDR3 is TGTGCCAGCAGTGACAGGGGGTATAATGAAAAACTGTTTTTT.

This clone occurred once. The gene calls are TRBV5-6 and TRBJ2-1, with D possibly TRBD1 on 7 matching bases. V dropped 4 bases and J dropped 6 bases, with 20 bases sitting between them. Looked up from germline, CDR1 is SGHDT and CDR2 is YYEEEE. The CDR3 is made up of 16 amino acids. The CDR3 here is CASSPRGLAKINEQFF. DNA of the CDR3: TGTGCCAGCAGCCCGAGGGGGCTAGCGAAGATCAATGAGCAGTTCTTC.

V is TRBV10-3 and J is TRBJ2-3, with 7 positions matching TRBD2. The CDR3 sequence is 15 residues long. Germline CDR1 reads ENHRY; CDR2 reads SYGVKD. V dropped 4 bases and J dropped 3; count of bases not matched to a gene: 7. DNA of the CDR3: TGTGCCATCAGTGCGGAGGGAGGGCCAACAGATACGCAGTATTTT. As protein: CAISAEGGPTDTQYF.

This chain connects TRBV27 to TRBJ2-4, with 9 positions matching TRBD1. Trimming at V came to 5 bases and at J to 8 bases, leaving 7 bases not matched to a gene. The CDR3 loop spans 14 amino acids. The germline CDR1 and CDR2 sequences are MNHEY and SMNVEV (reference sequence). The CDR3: CASSGGTGSDIQYF. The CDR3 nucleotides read TGTGCCAGCAGTGGCGGGACAGGGTCGGACATTCAGTACTTC.

The CDR3 reads CASSQGGYGNTIYF. In DNA form, the CDR3 reads TGTGCCAGCAGCCAAGGGGGTTACGGAAACACCATATATTTT. The J gene is TRBJ1-3, the V gene TRBV9; tentative D call: TRBD1 (6 bases). Trimming removed 4 bases from V and 4 bases from J, with 12 bases in between. This CDR3 contains 14 residues. Germline CDR1 reads SGDLS; CDR2 reads YYNGEE.

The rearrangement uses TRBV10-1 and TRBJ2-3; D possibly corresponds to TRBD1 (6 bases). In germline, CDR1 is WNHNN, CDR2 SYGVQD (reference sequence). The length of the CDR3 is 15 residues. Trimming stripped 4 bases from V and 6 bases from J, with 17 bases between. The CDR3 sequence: CASSAGTTKADTQYF. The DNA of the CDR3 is TGCGCCAGCAGTGCCGGGACAACTAAGGCGGATACGCAGTATTTT.

The CDR3 is CASSLGDRGAEAFF. The CDR3 DNA reads as TGCGCCAGCAGCTTGGGCGACAGGGGAGCTGAAGCTTTCTTT. The chain couples TRBV5-1 to TRBJ1-1; 8 bases match TRBD1. There are 14 residues in the CDR3. Trimming took 0 bases from V and 6 from J; bases not matched to a gene: 4. Germline V gene data show CDR1 as SGHRS and CDR2 as YFSETQ.

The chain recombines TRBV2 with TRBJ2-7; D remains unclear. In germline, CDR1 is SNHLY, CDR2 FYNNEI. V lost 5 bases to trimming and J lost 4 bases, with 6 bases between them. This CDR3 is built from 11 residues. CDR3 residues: CASSLLYEQYF. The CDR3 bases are TGTGCCAGCAGTCTATTATACGAGCAGTACTTC.

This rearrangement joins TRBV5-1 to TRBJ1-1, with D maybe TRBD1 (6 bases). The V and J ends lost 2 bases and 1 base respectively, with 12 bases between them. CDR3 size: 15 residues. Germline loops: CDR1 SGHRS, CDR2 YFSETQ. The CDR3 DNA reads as TGCGCCAGCAGCTTCCGCTCGACAGGGAACACTGAAGCTTTCTTT. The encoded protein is CASSFRSTGNTEAFF. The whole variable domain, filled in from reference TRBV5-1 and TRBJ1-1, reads KAGVTQTPRYLIKTRGQQVTLSCSPISGHRSVSWYQQTPGQGLQFLFEYFSETQRNKGNFPGRFSGRQFSNSRSEMNVSTLELGDSALYLCASSFRSTGNTEAFFGQGTRLTVV.

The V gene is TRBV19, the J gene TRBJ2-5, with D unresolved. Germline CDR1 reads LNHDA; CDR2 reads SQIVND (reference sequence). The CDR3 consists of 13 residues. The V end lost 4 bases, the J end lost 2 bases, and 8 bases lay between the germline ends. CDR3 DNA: TGTGCCAGTAGTACGGCGGCTCAAGAGACCCAGTACTTC. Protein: CASSTAAQETQYF.

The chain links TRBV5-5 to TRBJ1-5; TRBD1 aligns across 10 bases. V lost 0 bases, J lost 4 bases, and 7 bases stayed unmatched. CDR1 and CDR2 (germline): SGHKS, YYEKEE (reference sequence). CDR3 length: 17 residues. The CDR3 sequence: CASSLEYEDRGNQPQHF. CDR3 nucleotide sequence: TGTGCCAGCAGCTTGGAGTACGAGGACAGGGGGAATCAGCCCCAGCATTTT.

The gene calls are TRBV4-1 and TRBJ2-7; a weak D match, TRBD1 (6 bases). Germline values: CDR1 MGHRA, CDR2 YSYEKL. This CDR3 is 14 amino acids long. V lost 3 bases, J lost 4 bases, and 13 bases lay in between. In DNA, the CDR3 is TGCGCCAGCAGCCACACGAGGGACAAGTACGAGCAGTACTTC. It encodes CASSHTRDKYEQYF.

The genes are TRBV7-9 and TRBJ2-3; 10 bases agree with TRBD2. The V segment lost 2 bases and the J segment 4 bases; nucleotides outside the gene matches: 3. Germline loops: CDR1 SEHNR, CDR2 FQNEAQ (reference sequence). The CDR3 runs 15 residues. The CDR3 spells CASSLTSGKPDTQYF. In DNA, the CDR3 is TGTGCCAGCAGCTTAACTAGCGGGAAACCAGATACGCAGTATTTT.

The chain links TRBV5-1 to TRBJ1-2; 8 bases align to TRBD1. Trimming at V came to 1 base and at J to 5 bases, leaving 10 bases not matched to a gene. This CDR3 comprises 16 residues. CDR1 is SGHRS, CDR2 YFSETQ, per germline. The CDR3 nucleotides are TGCGCCAGCAGCTTGCCAGAGACAGGGGATCGATATGGCTACACCTTC. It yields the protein CASSLPETGDRYGYTF.